Listed below are T cell receptor beta chains from one sample, sequenced in a study of spatial heterogeneity in lung cancer. TCRdb fed the 5' RACE reads into MiXCR, producing one record per CDR3 protein. The data hold over 7,000 distinct CDR3 sequences, with under 25% observed a single time. Sequencing used PBMCs, obtained at surgery. The source of these receptors is a female donor with early-stage non-small cell lung cancer. The CDR3 runs from the conserved cysteine through the conserved F or W. A D gene is named only where the DNA matches it firmly. A clone size is listed for some rows: how often the clone was seen (once, few, many), or a class if it is expanded.

J gene,CDR3 length,clone size,V gene,D gene,CDR3 DNA,CDR3 protein
TRBJ2-1,13,medium-sized,TRBV20-1,NA,TGCAGTGCTAGAGTTTCAGGTTACAATGAGCAGTTCTTC,CSARVSGYNEQFF
TRBJ1-2,13,medium-sized,TRBV10-3,NA,TGTGCCATCACAGAACCCCCTAACTATGGCTACACCTTC,CAITEPPNYGYTF
TRBJ2-2,14,medium-sized,TRBV29-1,NA,TGCAGCGTTGAGCGGGGACAGAACACCGGGGAGCTGTTTTTT,CSVERGQNTGELFF
TRBJ2-2,17,medium-sized,TRBV6-2/TRBV6-3,NA,TGTGCCAGCAGTAGGACTACCCCTCAGCTGAACACCGGGGAGCTGTTTTTT,CASSRTTPQLNTGELFF
TRBJ2-2,14,medium-sized,TRBV19,TRBD1,TGTGCCGCCCACCCCGGGACAGGGTCCGGGGAGCTGTTTTTT,CAAHPGTGSGELFF
TRBJ2-3,12,many,TRBV19,TRBD2,TGTGCCCCAGCGGGGGGGGAAGATACGCAGTATTTT,CAPAGGEDTQYF
TRBJ2-7,12,medium-sized,TRBV29-1,NA,TGCAGCGTTAGTACTAGTTTCCAGGAGCAGTACTTC,CSVSTSFQEQYF
TRBJ1-1,14,NA,TRBV2,NA,TGTGCCAGCAGTGAGCAGGGGTGGGAAACTGAAGCTTTCTTT,CASSEQGWETEAFF
TRBJ1-2,12,medium-sized,TRBV20-1,NA,TGCAGTGCTAGTAGGCAGGGTAGCGGCTACACCTTC,CSASRQGSGYTF
TRBJ2-1,13,NA,TRBV12-3/TRBV12-4,NA,TGTGCCAGCAACGGTGGCTCGAGCAATGAGCAGTTCTTC,CASNGGSSNEQFF
TRBJ2-4,15,few,TRBV6-1,NA,TGTGCCAGCACCCCCACAGTCCTAGCCAAAAACATTCAGTACTTC,CASTPTVLAKNIQYF
TRBJ2-1,15,medium-sized,TRBV20-1,TRBD2,TGCAGTGCAAACCCTGACCGCGGGAGAGTGAATGAGCAGTTCTTC,CSANPDRGRVNEQFF
TRBJ2-3,13,NA,TRBV20-1,TRBD2,TGCAGTGGTGGGGGGAGGGCCACAGATACGCAGTATTTT,CSGGGRATDTQYF
TRBJ1-3,13,once,TRBV6-5,NA,TGTGCCAGCCCAAGAAGCTCTGGAAACACCATATATTTT,CASPRSSGNTIYF
TRBJ1-1,15,medium-sized,TRBV5-1,NA,TGCGCCAGCAGCGCCTACAGGGCTGGAGACACTGAAGCTTTCTTT,CASSAYRAGDTEAFF
TRBJ2-5,11,medium-sized,TRBV5-6,NA,TGTGCCAGCAGCTCGCTGGGTACCCAGTACTTC,CASSSLGTQYF
TRBJ2-2,16,many,TRBV4-1,TRBD1,TGCGCCAGCAGCCAAGAGGGACAGGTGGGAGCCGGGGAGCTGTTTTTT,CASSQEGQVGAGELFF
TRBJ2-5,16,many,TRBV7-2,NA,TGTGCCAGCAGCTTAGCGGCGGGGGCCGGCCAAGAGACCCAGTACTTC,CASSLAAGAGQETQYF